This T cell receptor (beta chain) was identified in a study of shared clonotypes between healthy human individuals. CDR3 length equals 20 residues. CDR1 and CDR2 from the germline V gene are SGHNT and YYREEE (reference sequence). V shed 3 bases and J shed 6 bases, with 30 bases lying between them. CD45RO-negative, CCR7-selected cells formed the naive CD8 fraction, which excluded terminally differentiated effector memory CD45RA+ cells. Donors comprised healthy HIV-negative adults lacking recent acute infections or vaccinations. Sequencing was performed with immunoSEQ multiplex PCR; in TCRdb, only in-frame clones are kept and a portion is missing. This table has roughly 770,000 clones, about 96% appearing once.

The source of this sequence is a man aged 25-45 years in good health. The chain links TRBV5-4 to TRBJ2-2; TRBD2 is a possible D gene (5 bases). Material for sequencing was naive CD8+ T cells sorted from blood. CDR3 protein: CASSSPYTRTLGVEAGELFF. As DNA, the CDR3 is TGTGCCAGCAGCTCCCCTTACACCCGGACCCTGGGAGTGGAAGCCGGGGAGCTGTTTTTT.